The following is a T cell receptor beta chain sequence with its context. Its antigen remains unidentified. Qualities for individual bases were not recorded, and no much larger clone is one base off. This sample is part of a study of identifying expanded T cells in peripheral blood (dated by TCRdb to the late 2010s). About the study as a whole: Technical replicates were generated by sequencing separate aliquots of the same genomic DNA pool, and four replicates were compared pairwise. Overall study outcomes, separate from this receptor: For all healthy donors, the variance in clone template counts between roughly 2-week samples rose significantly as total template count increased. The binomial model flagged around 1.1 differentially abundant clones between technical replicates, compared with about 15 over roughly 2 weeks and roughly 19 over about four weeks. Across all healthy-donor time intervals, the beta-binomial model significantly cut both the number of clones called differentially abundant and the false-positive rate. The authors expected that biological variance in healthy repertoires might rise further over much longer intervals, such as months to years.

Trimming removed 4 bases from V and 6 bases from J, leaving 10 bases between the germline ends. Taken from the germline V gene, the CDR1 and CDR2 loops are SGHTA and FQGNSA. Inclusive of the bounding cysteine and phenylalanine, the CDR3 is 14 residues long. The read is trimmed to its CDR3 DNA, 42 bases read in frame from base 1. No immune events such as infections were documented for the healthy donors during the collection period. Blood repertoires from healthy donors were used as a training cohort for calibrating time-dependent variance in a beta-binomial model of differential abundance of T-cell clones. The training cohort comprised ten or so healthy donors, 3 female and 7 male. On average the donors were approximately 42 years old, and their ages spanned roughly 29 to 70 years. Obtained from a commercial supplier, whole blood was collected from each healthy donor at three time points set two to three weeks apart. For immunosequencing, genomic DNA was extracted from whole blood that had not been sorted.

The immunoSEQ Assay, which relies on bias-controlled multiplex PCR amplification of genomic DNA, was used to profile TCRbeta CDR3 regions. The authors' analysis ran thus. The absolute abundance of each unique TCRbeta CDR3 region was quantified after sequences were collapsed and filtered. Differential abundance was tested with a binomial (Fisher-equivalent) model and with a beta-binomial model adding time-dependent variance fitted from healthy donors. Any clone with fewer than 5 combined templates was excluded, and a clone was called differentially abundant if its Benjamini-Hochberg FDR was below 0.01. Beta-binomial variance was modeled as a function of total template count across the two samples using the form v = (b*log(k)+a)^2. Drawn from immuneACCESS, this table holds only the in-frame rearrangements with V and J called that TCRdb kept. Clones are partly lost; checked studies trace under half to an unresolved V gene and leave the rest unexplained. That table gives V, J and clone size, and the DNA gave D and trimming. This sample gives about 100,000 clones in total; about 89% of them show up just once. The ten largest clones represent about 16% of the sample.

The source of this sequence is a person between 18 and 69 years old in good health. The chain is assembled from TRBV7-2 and TRBJ1-6; a tentative D call is TRBD1 (5 bases match). Sequencing used blood. The CDR3 reads CASSSWGVNSPLHF. The DNA reads TGTGCCAGCAGCTCCTGGGGGGTTAATTCACCCCTCCACTTT.